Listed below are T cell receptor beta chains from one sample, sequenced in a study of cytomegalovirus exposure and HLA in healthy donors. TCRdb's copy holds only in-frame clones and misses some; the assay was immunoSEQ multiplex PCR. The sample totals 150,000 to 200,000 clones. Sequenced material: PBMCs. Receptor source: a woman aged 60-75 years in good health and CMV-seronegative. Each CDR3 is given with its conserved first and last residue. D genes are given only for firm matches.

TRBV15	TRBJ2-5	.	TGTGCCACCAGCAGAGATCACTACCAAGAGACCCAGTACTTC	CATSRDHYQETQYF
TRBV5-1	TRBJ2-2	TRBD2	TGCGCCAGCAGCGGAACTAGCGGGATTAACACCGGGGAGCTGTTTTTT	CASSGTSGINTGELFF
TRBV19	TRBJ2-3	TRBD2	TGTGCCAGTAGAGGTAGCGGGAGTGGGAATACGCAGTATTTT	CASRGSGSGNTQYF
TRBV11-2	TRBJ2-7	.	TGTGCCAGCAGCTTAGCGGGAGCGTCCTACGAGCAGTACTTC	CASSLAGASYEQYF
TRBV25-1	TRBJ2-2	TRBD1	TGTGCCAGCAGTGAATCAAACAGGGGGCCGGTCACCGGGGAGCTGTTTTTT	CASSESNRGPVTGELFF
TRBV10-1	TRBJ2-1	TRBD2	TGCGCCAGCAGTTATGGACTAGCGGGAAACAATGAGCAGTTCTTC	CASSYGLAGNNEQFF
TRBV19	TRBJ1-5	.	TGTGCCAGTAGTATTTCGGGGAGTAGGAATCAGCCCCAGCATTTT	CASSISGSRNQPQHF
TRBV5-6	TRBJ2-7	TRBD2	TGTGCCAGCAGCTTGTTAGCGGGTGACTACGAGCAGTACTTC	CASSLLAGDYEQYF
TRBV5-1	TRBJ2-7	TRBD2	TGCGCCAGCAGCTTGGAAGTTAGCGGGGGCCGATCATTC	CASSLEVSGGRSF
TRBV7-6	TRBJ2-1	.	TGTGCCAGCAGCTTAGCGATCCCTCAAGCGAACACCTACAATGAGCAGTTCTTC	CASSLAIPQANTYNEQFF
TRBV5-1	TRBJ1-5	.	TGCGCCAGCAGCTTGGAAGGAGCTCAGCCCCAGCATTTT	CASSLEGAQPQHF
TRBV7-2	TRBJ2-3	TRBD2	TGTGCCAGCAGCTTAACGGGGGGGCCGACAGATACGCAGTATTTT	CASSLTGGPTDTQYF
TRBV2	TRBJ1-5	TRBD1	TGTGCCAGCAAAAAAGGAACAGGGGGCAATCAGCCCCAGCATTTT	CASKKGTGGNQPQHF
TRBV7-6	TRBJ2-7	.	TGTGCCAGCAGCGACGGAGAGGACAGTATCTACGAGCAGTACTTC	CASSDGEDSIYEQYF
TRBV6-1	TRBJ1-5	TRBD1	TGTGCCAGCCGGGACAGGGGTTATAGCAATCAGCCCCAGCATTTT	CASRDRGYSNQPQHF
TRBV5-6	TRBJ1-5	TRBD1	TGTGCCAGCAGCCAGTCCGGGACAGGGGCCCTCGGCCAGCCCCAGCATTTT	CASSQSGTGALGQPQHF
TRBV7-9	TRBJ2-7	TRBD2	TGTGCCAGCAGCTTAGTGGGACTAGCGGGGGGGGCCGAGCAGTACTTC	CASSLVGLAGGAEQYF
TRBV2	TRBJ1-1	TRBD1	TGTGCCAGCAGTCGCAGGGACAGTTACACTGAAGCTTTCTTT	CASSRRDSYTEAFF
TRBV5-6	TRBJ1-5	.	TGTGCCAGCAGCCGCGGATGGAGGGACAATCAGCCCCAGCATTTT	CASSRGWRDNQPQHF
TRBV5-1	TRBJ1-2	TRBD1	TGCGCCAGCAGCTTAACAGGGGGGAACTATGGCTACACCTTC	CASSLTGGNYGYTF
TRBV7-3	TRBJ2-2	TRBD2	TGTGCCAGCAGCCCCTGGGTAGCGGGAGGGCGATGGACCGGGGAGCTGTTTTTT	CASSPWVAGGRWTGELFF
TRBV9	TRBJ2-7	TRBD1	TGTGCCAGCAGCAAGGCAGGGGGCATGAACGAGCAGTACTTC	CASSKAGGMNEQYF
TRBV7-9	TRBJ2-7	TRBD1	TGTGCCAGCAGCTTAGGGGGGACAGGGAACTACGAGCAGTACTTC	CASSLGGTGNYEQYF
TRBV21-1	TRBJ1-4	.	TGTGCCAGCACCTCATTTTCTGACAGGCCTGAATATGAAAAACTGTTTTTT	CASTSFSDRPEYEKLFF
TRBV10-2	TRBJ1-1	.	TGCGCCAGCAGTACAACCAGGGCGAACACTGAAGCTTTCTTT	CASSTTRANTEAFF
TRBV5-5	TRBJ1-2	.	TGTGCCAGCATCCCGACAGGTTCGAATGGCTACACCTTC	CASIPTGSNGYTF
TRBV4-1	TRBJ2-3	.	TGCGCCAGCAGCCAAGGCGGTTTTAATACGCAGTATTTT	CASSQGGFNTQYF
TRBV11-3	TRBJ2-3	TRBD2	TGTGCCAGCAGAGGACTAGGCACAGATACGCAGTATTTT	CASRGLGTDTQYF
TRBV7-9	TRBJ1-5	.	TGTGCCAGCAGCCCTCACAGGGTCAATCAGCCCCAGCATTTT	CASSPHRVNQPQHF
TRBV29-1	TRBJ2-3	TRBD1	TGCAGCGTTGCCATGACAGGGGGCACGCAGTATTTT	CSVAMTGGTQYF
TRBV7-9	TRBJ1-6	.	TGTGCCAGCAGCTTAGTCTTGGGACAAAGAATTAGTTCACCCCTCCACTTT	CASSLVLGQRISSPLHF
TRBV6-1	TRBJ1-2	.	TGTGCCAGCAGTGAGGAGGGATACTATGGCTACACCTTC	CASSEEGYYGYTF
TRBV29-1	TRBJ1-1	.	TGCAGCGTTGAGCGGGGCCTCACCCACACTGAAGCTTTCTTT	CSVERGLTHTEAFF
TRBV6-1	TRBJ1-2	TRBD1	TGTGCCAGCGTTAGACAGGGCACTAAGGGCTACACCTTC	CASVRQGTKGYTF
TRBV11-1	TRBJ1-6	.	TGTGCCAGCAGCCCACAGGGTGCGCATTCACCCCTCCACTTT	CASSPQGAHSPLHF
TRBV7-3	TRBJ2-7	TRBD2	TGTGCCAGCAGCTACGGGACTAGCGGCTACGAGCAGTACTTC	CASSYGTSGYEQYF
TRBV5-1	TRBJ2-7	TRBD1	TGCGCCAGCAGCTTGGAAGGGACAGGGGGGGACGAGCAGTACTTC	CASSLEGTGGDEQYF
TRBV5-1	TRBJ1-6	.	TGCGCCAGCAGCTTGTCTCAGGGATCCAATTCACCCCTCCACTTT	CASSLSQGSNSPLHF
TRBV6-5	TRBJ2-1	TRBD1	TGTGCCAGCAGTTACCGGGACAGAGCCTACAATGAGCAGTTCTTC	CASSYRDRAYNEQFF
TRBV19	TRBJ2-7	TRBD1	TGTGCCAGTAATAACAGGGGGCGCACCGAGCAGTACTTC	CASNNRGRTEQYF
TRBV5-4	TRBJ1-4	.	TGTGCCAGCAGCCATCAGGGAAAGGCTAATGAAAAACTGTTTTTT	CASSHQGKANEKLFF
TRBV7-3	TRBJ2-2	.	TGTGCCAGCAGCTTATTGGTACACGGGGAGCTGTTTTTT	CASSLLVHGELFF
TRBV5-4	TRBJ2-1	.	TGTGCCAGCAGACCCGGAGGGGGCGGAAATGAGCAGTTCTTC	CASRPGGGGNEQFF
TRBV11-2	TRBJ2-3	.	TGTGCCAGCAGCTTACTCATGACAGGCAGCACAGATACGCAGTATTTT	CASSLLMTGSTDTQYF
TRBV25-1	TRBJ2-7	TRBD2	TGTGCCAGCAGTCTAGCGGGATACGAGCAGTACTTC	CASSLAGYEQYF
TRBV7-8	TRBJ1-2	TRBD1	TGTGCCAGCAGCGGCCGGGACAGGGGAAACTATGGCTACACCTTC	CASSGRDRGNYGYTF
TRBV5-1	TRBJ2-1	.	TGCGCCAGCAGCCTACCCCCGAGGAATGAGCAGTTCTTC	CASSLPPRNEQFF
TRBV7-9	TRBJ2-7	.	TGTGCCAGCAGCGACATAATCTACGAGCAGTACTTC	CASSDIIYEQYF
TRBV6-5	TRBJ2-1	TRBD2	TGTGCCAGCGCCTTAGCGGGGGGGAGGAATGAGCAGTTCTTC	CASALAGGRNEQFF
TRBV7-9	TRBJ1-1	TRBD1	TGTGCCAGCAGTCTAACAGGGGACACTGAAGCTTTCTTT	CASSLTGDTEAFF
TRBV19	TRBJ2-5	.	TGTGCCAGTAGTATGGTTCAGGAAAGGGAGACCCAGTACTTC	CASSMVQERETQYF
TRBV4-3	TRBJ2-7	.	TGCGCCAGCAGCCAAGATCTTACAGATTCCTACGAGCAGTACTTC	CASSQDLTDSYEQYF
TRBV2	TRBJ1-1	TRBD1	TGTGCCAGCACCGGGACAGGGCACACTGAAGCTTTCTTT	CASTGTGHTEAFF
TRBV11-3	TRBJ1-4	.	TGTGCCAGCAGCCGGACAAGGGGGGAAAAACTGTTTTTT	CASSRTRGEKLFF